The next 2 T cell receptor beta chains were all read from a single sample in a study of shared clonotypes between healthy human individuals. TCRdb keeps only in-frame clones here, not all; method: immunoSEQ multiplex PCR. This table has over 2 million clones, under 95% appearing once. The source material was naive CD4+ T cells from PBMCs. Subset described: CD45RA+ positively selected. Receptor source: a man aged 18 to 30 in good health. Some clones in this sample may be carry-over from other donors' samples.

CDR3 loop: CSVEDRDRPTYEQYF. The CDR3 nucleotides read TGCAGCGTTGAAGACCGGGACAGACCGACCTACGAGCAGTACTTC. V gene TRBV29-1 combines with J gene TRBJ2-7; 7 positions match TRBD1. The CDR3 spans 15 residues. The V and J ends lost 0 bases and 2 bases, in that order; junction bases with no gene match: 7. CDR1 and CDR2 from the germline V gene are SQVTM and ANQGSEA.

This clone was picked up one time. The chain couples TRBV7-9 to TRBJ2-2, with 14 bases lining up with TRBD2. Germline V gene sequence: CDR1 SEHNR, CDR2 FQNEAQ (reference sequence). V was pared by 5 bases and J by 1 base, with 9 bases of the junction left unmatched. The CDR3 is 19 residues long. CDR3 bases: TGTGCCAGCAGCCCAGGGGGGACTAGCGGGAGCCTGAACACCGGGGAGCTGTTTTTT. The encoded protein is CASSPGGTSGSLNTGELFF.